This TCR beta chain was recovered during a study of vaccination and CD4 T cells after COVID-19 (dated by TCRdb to 2021 to 2024). Broadly, across the study: Convalescent patients had a positive SARS-CoV-2 result on nasal swab PCR, and of these patients, several had mild disease and one had severe disease. In the convalescent cohort there were six males and four females, among whom were two Hispanic individuals, seven Caucasians, two Asians and one multiracial person. Participants got two doses of the Pfizer-BioNTech BNT162b2 vaccine (n=8) or two doses of the Moderna mRNA-1273 vaccine (n=2). Post-COVID blood samples from convalescent patients were collected a median of 101 days after diagnosis, with a range of about 35 to 161 days. The time from the second vaccine dose to post-vaccine blood sampling had a median of roughly 70 days and ranged from about 14 to 250 days. Three convalescent patients were sampled both early after vaccination (day 14) and late after vaccination (days 161 to 241). The spike-specific CD4+ TCR repertoire was compared before and after mRNA vaccination in approximately ten COVID-19 convalescent patients and a handful of infection-naive healthy vaccine recipients.

Beyond this particular receptor, the publication reports: Only a relatively small number of convalescent patients were included in the study, and early timepoints following natural infection were not analyzed. An increase in the median number of SARS-CoV-2-reactive clonotypes from more than 20 after infection to about 39 after vaccination was observed, but the change was not found to be significant. In convalescent patients, a median 86.3% of post-vaccine SARS-CoV-2-reactive clones were detected only after vaccination, and vaccine-specific priming was suggested by this finding. Nearly all vaccine-specific clones in convalescent patients (304 of 307) were mono-reactive for SARS-CoV-2 spike rather than cross-reactive with common cold coronaviruses.

Libraries came from PCR. The sample was run on an Illumina iSeq 100. The original methods were these. Non-productive sequences were removed, and CDR3s that did not start with C, did not end with F or W, or were shorter than 7 amino acids were discarded. CDR3 homology was assessed with Levenshtein distances (stringdist) and unrooted phylogenetic trees (ape) in R version 3.6.1. TCRdb redid the processing of the public reads, applying fastp at Q25 and MiXCR, and retained in-frame beta chains. CDR3 protein sequences are deduplicated, and each keeps its most common genes and DNA. The V and J calls and clone size are TCRdb's, not the authors'. A total of just over 35,000 distinct CDR3 sequences appear in this sample, approximately 40% of them only once. The leading ten clones occupy around 6.1% of the sample. Including the terminal cysteine and phenylalanine, the CDR3 comprises 13 residues. Kept here is only the CDR3 DNA, which spans 39 bases and is read in frame from base 1. Sequences LNHDA (CDR1) and SQIVND (CDR2) are obtained from the germline V gene (reference sequence). The germline V and J ends show losses of 5 bases and 3 bases respectively, and no gene match explains 2 bases of the junction.

As to this clonotype: Its target antigen remains unknown. Within one base of it there is no much larger clone, and no base qualities were kept.

This specimen's time point label, interpreted: late sampling 161 to 241 days after vaccination in a few convalescent patients. The positive SARS-CoV-2 PCR tests of the convalescent patients were dated from March to December 2020, before the Alpha, Beta and Delta variants emerged in the United States. PBMCs were separated from whole blood using Ficoll-Paque Plus gradient centrifugation and then either used fresh or cryopreserved at -140C. This receptor was taken from a human donor who had recovered from COVID-19. This specimen consisted of CD4+ T cells from blood, obtained about 7 months after SARS-CoV-2 vaccination. The V and J segments used are TRBV19 and TRBJ2-3, with 7 bases aligning to TRBD1. The nucleotides read TGTGCCAGTAGTGGGACAGAGACAGATACGCAGTATTTT. Its translation reads: CASSGTETDTQYF.